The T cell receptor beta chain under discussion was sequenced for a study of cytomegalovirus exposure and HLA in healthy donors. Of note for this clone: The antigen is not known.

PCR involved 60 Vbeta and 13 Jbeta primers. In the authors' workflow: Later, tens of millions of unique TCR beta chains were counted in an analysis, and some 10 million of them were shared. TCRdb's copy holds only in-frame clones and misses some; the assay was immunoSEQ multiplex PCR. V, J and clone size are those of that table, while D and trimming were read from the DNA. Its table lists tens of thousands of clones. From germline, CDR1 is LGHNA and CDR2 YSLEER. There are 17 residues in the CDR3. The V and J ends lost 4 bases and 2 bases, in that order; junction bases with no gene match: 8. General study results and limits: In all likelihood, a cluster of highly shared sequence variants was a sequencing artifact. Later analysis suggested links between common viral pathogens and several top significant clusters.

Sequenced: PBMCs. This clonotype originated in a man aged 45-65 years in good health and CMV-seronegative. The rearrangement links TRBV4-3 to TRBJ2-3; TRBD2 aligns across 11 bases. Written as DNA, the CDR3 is TGCGCCAGCAGCCCAGGGACTAGCGGTCGCTACACAGATACGCAGTATTTT. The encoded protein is CASSPGTSGRYTDTQYF.